The source of this T cell receptor (beta chain) is a study of neoadjuvant anti-PD-1 for oral cavity cancer. The overall study: Nivolumab at 3 mg/kg was mostly given biweekly, three to four doses, pre-surgery. Patients without progression got a fourth dose around day 43.

Profiled with immunoSEQ multiplex PCR; TCRdb holds only in-frame clones, not every one. The sample holds over 13,000 clones; 70% are singletons and the top ten take approximately 2%. This clone was seen only a few times. The CDR3 spans 14 residues. The germline CDR1 and CDR2 sequences are MDHEN and SYDVKM. V was trimmed by 6 bases and J by 7 bases, leaving 13 bases between them. Patients had newly diagnosed, untreated stage II-IVA oral cavity squamous cell carcinoma. Cohort: HPV-negative, locally advanced oral cavity squamous cell carcinoma patients. Here the sequenced sample was PBMCs, taken before nivolumab (anti-PD-1) treatment. The V and J genes are TRBV28 and TRBJ1-6, with a possible D match to TRBD1 (5 bases). This clonotype was sampled from a person aged 35-80 years with oral cavity squamous cell carcinoma. The CDR3 sequence: CASRLGTQNSPLHF. CDR3 nucleotide sequence: TGTGCCAGCAGACTCGGGACCCAGAATTCACCCCTCCACTTT.